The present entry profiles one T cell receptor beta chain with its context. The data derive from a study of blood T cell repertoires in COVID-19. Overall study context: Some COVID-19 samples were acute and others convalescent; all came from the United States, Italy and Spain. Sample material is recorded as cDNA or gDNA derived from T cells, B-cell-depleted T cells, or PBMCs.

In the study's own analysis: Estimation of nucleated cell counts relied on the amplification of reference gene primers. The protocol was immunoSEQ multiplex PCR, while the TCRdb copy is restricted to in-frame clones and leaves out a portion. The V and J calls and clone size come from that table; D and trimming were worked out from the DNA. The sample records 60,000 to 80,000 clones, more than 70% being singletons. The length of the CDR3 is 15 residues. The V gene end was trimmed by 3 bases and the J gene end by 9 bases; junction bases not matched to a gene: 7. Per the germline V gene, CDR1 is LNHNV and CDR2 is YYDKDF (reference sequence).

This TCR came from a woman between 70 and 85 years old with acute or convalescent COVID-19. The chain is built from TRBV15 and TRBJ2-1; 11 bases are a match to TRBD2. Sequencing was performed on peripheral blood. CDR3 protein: CATSRQLAGVSEQFF. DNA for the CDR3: TGTGCCACCAGCAGGCAACTAGCGGGGGTTAGTGAGCAGTTCTTC.